This T cell receptor beta chain was sequenced in a study of shared clonotypes between healthy human individuals. The study, taken as a whole, reports: It was the few donors that limited the genetic and exposure-history diversity represented. For naive CD4 cells, roughly 4.8% of clonotypes were shared across a handful of donors.

Authors' analysis steps: ImmunoSEQ sequences covered only the junction and lacked quality scores; filtering therefore differed. Using immunoSEQ multiplex PCR, the repertoire was profiled, and TCRdb retains in-frame clones only, with some absent. V, J and clone size are taken as reported in that table, and D and trimming were inferred from the DNA itself. The sample lists hundreds of thousands of clones; about 91% were seen once. The junction had 13 bases not matched to a gene; V was cut back by 5 bases and J by 6 bases. Germline V gives CDR1 MDHEN, CDR2 SYDVKM. CDR3 length: 16 amino acids. In the naive CD8 group, cells lacked CD45RO and were positively selected for CCR7, so terminally differentiated effector memory CD45RA+ cells were left out. As concerns this clone: Antigen: not known.

This receptor was obtained from a young man in good health. This chain uses TRBV28 with TRBJ1-5; 7 nucleotides align to TRBD1. The sequenced material came from naive CD8+ T cells sorted from blood. The CDR3 here is CASSPHWDRKRQPQHF. Here the CDR3 DNA reads TGTGCCAGCAGTCCCCACTGGGACAGAAAGCGTCAGCCCCAGCATTTT.